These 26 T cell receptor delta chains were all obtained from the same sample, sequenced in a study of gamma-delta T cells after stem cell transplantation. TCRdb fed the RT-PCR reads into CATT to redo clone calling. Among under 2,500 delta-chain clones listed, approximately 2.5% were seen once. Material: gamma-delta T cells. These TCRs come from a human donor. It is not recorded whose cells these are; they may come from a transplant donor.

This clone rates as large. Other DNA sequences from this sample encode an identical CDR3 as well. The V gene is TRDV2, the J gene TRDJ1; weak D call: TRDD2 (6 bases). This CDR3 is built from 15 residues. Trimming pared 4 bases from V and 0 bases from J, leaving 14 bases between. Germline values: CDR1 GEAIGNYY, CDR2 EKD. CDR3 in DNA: TGTGCCTGTGAGGCCCTCCTACGGGACACCGATAAACTCATCTTT. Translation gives CACEALLRDTDKLIF.

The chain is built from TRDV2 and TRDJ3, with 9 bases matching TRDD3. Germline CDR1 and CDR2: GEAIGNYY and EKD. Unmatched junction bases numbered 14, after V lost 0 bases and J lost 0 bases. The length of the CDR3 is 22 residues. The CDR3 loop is CACDTVAGLGDATSWDTRQMFF. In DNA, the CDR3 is TGTGCCTGTGACACCGTTGCAGGTCTGGGGGATGCCACCTCCTGGGACACCCGACAGATGTTTTTC.

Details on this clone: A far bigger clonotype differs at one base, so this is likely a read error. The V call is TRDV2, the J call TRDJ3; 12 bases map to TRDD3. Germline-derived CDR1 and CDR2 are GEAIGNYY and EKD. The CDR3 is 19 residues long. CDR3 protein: CACDSILGDTSWDARQMFF. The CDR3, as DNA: TGTGCCTGTGACTCGATACTGGGGGATACCTCCTGGGACGCCCGACAGATGTTTTTC.

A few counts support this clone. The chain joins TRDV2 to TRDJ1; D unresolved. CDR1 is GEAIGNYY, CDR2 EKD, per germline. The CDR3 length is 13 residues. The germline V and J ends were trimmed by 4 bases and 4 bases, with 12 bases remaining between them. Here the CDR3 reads CACDALGNDKLIF. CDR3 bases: TGTGCCTGTGATGCCCTTGGGAACGATAAACTCATCTTT.

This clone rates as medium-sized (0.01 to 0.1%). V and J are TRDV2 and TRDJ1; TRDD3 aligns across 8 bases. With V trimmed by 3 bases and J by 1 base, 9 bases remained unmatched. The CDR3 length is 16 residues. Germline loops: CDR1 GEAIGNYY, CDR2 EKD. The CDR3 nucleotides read TGTGCCTGTGACCCAGTTACTGGGGGCAGCACCGATAAACTCATCTTT. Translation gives CACDPVTGGSTDKLIF.

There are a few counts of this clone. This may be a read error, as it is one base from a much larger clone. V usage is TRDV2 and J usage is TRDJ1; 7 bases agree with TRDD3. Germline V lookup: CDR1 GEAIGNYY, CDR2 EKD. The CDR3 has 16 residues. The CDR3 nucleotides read TGTGCCAGTGACACCGTGGGGGAGATATACACCGATAAACTCATCTTT. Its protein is CASDTVGEIYTDKLIF.

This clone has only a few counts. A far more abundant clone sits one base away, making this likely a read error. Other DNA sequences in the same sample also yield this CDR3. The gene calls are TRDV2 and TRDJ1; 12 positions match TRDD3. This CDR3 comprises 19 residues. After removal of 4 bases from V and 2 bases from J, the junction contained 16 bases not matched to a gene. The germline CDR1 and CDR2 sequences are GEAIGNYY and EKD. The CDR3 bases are TGTGCCTGTGATGGCCTTCCTCTTACTGGGGGATACAAGACCGATAAACTCATCTTT. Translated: CACDGLPLTGGYKTDKLIF.

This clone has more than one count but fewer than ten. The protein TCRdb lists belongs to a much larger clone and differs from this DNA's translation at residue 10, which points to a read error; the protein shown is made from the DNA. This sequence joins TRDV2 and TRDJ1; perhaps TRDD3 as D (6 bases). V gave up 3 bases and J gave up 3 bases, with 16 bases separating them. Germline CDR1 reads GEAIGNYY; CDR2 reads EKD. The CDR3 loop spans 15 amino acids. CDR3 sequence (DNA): TGTGCCTGTGACGCTGCTGGGAGATACGCCGATAAACTCATCTTT. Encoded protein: CACDAAGRYADKLIF.

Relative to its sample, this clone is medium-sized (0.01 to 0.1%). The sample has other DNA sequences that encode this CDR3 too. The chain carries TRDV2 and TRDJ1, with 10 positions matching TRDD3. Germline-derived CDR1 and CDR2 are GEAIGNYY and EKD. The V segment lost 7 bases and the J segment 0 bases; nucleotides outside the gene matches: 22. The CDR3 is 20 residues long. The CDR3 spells CACEALVGDTGTTYTDKLIF. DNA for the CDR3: TGTGCCTGCGAGGCCTTGGTGGGGGATACCGGTACTACGTACACCGATAAACTCATCTTT.

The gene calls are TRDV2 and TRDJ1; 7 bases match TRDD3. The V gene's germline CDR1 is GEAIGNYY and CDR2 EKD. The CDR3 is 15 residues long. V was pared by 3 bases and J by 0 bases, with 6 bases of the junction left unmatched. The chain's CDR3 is CACDDLGGYTDKLIF. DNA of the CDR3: TGTGCCTGTGACGATCTGGGGGGTTACACCGATAAACTCATCTTT.

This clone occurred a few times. The CDR3 region is CACDVLGDTNTDKLIF. The CDR3 coding sequence is TGTGCCTGTGACGTACTGGGGGATACAAACACCGATAAACTCATCTTT. This chain connects TRDV2 to TRDJ1; 12 nucleotides line up with TRDD3. CDR1 is GEAIGNYY and CDR2 is EKD in the germline V gene. CDR3 length: 16 residues. V lost 3 bases, J lost 0 bases, and 4 bases stayed unmatched.

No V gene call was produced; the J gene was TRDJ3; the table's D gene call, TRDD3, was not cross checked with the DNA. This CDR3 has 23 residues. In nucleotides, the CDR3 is TGTGCCTGTGACCGGACTGGGGGAGGAACCTCCAACACCGCCTCCTGGGACACCCGACAGATGTTTTTC. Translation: CACDRTGGGTSNTASWDTRQMFF.

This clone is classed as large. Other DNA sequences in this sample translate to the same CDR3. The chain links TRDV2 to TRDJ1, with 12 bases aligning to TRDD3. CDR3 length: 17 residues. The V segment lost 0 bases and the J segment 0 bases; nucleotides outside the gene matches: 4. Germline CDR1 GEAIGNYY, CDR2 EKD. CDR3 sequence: CACDTLLGDTYTDKLIF. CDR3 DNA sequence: TGTGCCTGTGACACCTTACTGGGGGATACATACACCGATAAACTCATCTTT.

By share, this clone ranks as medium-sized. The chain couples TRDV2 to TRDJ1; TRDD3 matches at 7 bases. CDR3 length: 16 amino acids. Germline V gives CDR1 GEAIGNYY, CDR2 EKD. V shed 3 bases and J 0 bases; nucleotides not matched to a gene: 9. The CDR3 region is CACDALLGTYTDKLIF. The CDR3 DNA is TGTGCCTGTGACGCTCTACTGGGGACCTACACCGATAAACTCATCTTT.

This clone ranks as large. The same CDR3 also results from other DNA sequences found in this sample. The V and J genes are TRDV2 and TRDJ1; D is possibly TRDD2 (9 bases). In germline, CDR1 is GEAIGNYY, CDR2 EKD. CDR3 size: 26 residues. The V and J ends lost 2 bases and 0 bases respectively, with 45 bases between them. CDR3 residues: CACDNVPPSYGTPGDSSNDYTDKLIF. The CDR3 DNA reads TGTGCCTGTGACAACGTCCCCCCTTCCTACGGAACGCCGGGGGATAGTTCCAACGATTACACCGATAAACTCATCTTT.

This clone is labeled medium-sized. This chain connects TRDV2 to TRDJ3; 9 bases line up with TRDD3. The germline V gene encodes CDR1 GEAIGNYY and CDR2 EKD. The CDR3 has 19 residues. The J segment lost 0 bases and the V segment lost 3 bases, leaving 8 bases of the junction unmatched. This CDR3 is CACDVTGGDSSWDTRQMFF. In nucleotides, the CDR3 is TGTGCCTGTGACGTTACTGGGGGAGACAGCTCCTGGGACACCCGACAGATGTTTTTC.

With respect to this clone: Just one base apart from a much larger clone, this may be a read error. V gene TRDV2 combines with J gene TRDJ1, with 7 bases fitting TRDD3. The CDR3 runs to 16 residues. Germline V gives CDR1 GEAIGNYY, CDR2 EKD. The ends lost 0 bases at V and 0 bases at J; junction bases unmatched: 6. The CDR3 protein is CACDTVDTQNTDKLIF. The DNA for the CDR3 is TGTGCCTGTGACACCGTGGATACGCAGAACACCGATAAACTCATCTTT.

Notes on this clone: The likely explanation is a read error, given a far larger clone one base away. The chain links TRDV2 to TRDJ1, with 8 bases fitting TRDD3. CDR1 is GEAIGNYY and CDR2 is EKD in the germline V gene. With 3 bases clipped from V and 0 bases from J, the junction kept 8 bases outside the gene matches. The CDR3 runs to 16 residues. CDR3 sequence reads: CACDPLVGYDTDKLIF. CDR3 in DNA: TGTGCCTGTGACCCACTGGTGGGATACGACACCGATAAACTCATCTTT.

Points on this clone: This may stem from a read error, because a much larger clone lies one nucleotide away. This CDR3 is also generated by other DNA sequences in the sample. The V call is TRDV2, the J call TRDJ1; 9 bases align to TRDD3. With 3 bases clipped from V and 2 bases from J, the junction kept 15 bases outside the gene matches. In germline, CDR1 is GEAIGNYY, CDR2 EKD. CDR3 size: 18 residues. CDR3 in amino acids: CACDSLGPGDTWTDKLIF. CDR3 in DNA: TGTGCCTGTGACTCCCTCGGGCCGGGGGATACTTGGACCGATAAACTCATCTTT.

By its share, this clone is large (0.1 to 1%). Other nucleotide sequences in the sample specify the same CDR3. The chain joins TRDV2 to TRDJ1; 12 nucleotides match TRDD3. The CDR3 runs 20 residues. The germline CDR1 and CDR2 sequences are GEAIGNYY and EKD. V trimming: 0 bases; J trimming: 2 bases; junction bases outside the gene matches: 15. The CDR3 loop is CACDTVGTGGYRGSTDKLIF. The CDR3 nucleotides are TGTGCCTGTGACACCGTGGGTACTGGGGGATACCGAGGGAGTACCGATAAACTCATCTTT.

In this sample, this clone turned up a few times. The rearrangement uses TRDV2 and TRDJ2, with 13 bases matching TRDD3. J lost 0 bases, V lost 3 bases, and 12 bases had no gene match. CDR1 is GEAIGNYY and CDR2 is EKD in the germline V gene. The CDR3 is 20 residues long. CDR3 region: CACDSVLGDTAGALTAQLFF. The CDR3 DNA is TGTGCCTGTGACTCCGTACTGGGGGATACGGCCGGCGCTTTGACAGCACAACTCTTCTTT.

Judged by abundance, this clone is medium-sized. CDR3 in amino acids: CACDTVRRMGDTSSGYTDKLIF. The CDR3 bases are TGTGCCTGTGACACCGTTAGGCGTATGGGGGATACGTCCTCGGGGTACACCGATAAACTCATCTTT. V is TRDV2 and J is TRDJ1, with 11 nucleotides matching TRDD3. After removal of 0 bases from V and 0 bases from J, the junction contained 20 bases not matched to a gene. This CDR3 is 22 amino acids long. CDR1 and CDR2 (germline): GEAIGNYY, EKD.

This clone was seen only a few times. The CDR3 protein is CACDTGGIRASWDTRQMFF. The CDR3 nucleotides are TGTGCCTGTGACACCGGGGGGATACGCGCCTCCTGGGACACCCGACAGATGTTTTTC. The V call is TRDV2, the J call TRDJ3, with 10 bases that match TRDD3. Germline lookup yields CDR1 GEAIGNYY and CDR2 EKD. The CDR3 runs 19 residues. V lost 0 bases and J lost 0; bases outside the gene matches: 4.

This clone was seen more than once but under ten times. CDR3 sequence: CACDTVGGSVDKLIF. In DNA, the CDR3 is TGTGCCTGTGACACCGTGGGGGGATCGGTCGATAAACTCATCTTT. V is TRDV2 and J is TRDJ1; TRDD3 matches 7 bases. V lost 0 bases, J lost 4 bases, and 7 bases stayed unmatched. Per the germline V gene, CDR1 is GEAIGNYY and CDR2 is EKD. The CDR3 is 15 residues long.

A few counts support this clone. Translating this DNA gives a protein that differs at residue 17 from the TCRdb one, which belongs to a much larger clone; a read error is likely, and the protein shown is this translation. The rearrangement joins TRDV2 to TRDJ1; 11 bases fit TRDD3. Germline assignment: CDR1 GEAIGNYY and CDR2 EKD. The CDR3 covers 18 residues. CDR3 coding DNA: TGTGCCTGTGACACTGTGCTGGGGGATACAAGGCAGAGCGATAAACTCACCTTT. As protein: CACDTVLGDTRQSDKLTF.

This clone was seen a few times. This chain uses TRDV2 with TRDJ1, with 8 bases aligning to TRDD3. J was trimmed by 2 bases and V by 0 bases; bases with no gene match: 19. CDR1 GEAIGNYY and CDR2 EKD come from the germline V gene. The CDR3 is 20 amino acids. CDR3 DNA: TGTGCCTGTGACACCCTACTACTGGGGGGCCCCGAAGAGGAAACCGATAAACTCATCTTT. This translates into CACDTLLLGGPEEETDKLIF.